Listed here is a single TCR beta chain. Clones were sequenced by immunoSEQ multiplex PCR, and TCRdb holds only the in-frame ones, with some missing. The data hold fewer than 40,000 clones, with roughly 90% observed a single time. This record comes from a study of preoperative IRX-2 immunotherapy in early breast cancer. This CDR3 region has 14 residues. Germline V CDR1 and CDR2: LNHDA, SQIVND (reference sequence). Trimming removed 1 base at V and 11 bases at J, with 17 bases between. Sample treatment: preoperative locoregional IRX-2 cytokine immunotherapy. Preoperative locoregional IRX-2 cytokine immunotherapy was tested in the phase Ib source study.

The chain combines TRBV19 with TRBJ1-1; D not certain. This TCR derives from a human donor with breast cancer. This sample comprised tumor tissue, obtained after IRX-2 immunotherapy. The CDR3 bases are TGTGCCAGTAGTATAGGAGGTGGGGATAGGTGGGCTTTCTTT. Protein: CASSIGGGDRWAFF. The complete variable domain, with remaining parts taken from reference TRBV19 and TRBJ1-1, reads DGGITQSPKYLFRKEGQNVTLSCEQNLNHDAMYWYRQDPGQGLRLIYYSQIVNDFQKGDIAEGYSVSREKKESFPLTVTSAQKNPTAFYLCASSIGGGDRWAFFGQGTRLTVV.